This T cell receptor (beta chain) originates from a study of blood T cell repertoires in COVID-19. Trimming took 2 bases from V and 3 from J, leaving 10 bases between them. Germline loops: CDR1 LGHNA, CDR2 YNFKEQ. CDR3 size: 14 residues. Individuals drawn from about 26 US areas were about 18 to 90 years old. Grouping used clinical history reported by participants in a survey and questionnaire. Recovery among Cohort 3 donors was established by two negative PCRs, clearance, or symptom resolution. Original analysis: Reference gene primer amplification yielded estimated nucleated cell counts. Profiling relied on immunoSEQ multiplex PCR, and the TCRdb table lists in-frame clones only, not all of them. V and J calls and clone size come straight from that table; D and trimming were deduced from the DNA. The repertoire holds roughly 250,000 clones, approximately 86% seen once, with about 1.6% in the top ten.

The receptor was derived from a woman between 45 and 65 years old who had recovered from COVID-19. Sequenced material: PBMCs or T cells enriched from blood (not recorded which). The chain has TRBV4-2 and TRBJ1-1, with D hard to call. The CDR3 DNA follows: TGTGCCAGCAGCCAACAGTTCGGGGACACTGAAGCTTTCTTT. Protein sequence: CASSQQFGDTEAFF.